The TCR beta chain under discussion was sequenced for a study of blood T cell repertoires in COVID-19. Whole-study context: Both acute and convalescent COVID-19 samples were obtained from the United States, Italy and Spain.

Each participant's cohort was designated according to participant-reported clinical history. Per the study methods: Nucleated cell counts were estimated from reference gene primer amplification. TCRdb's copy holds only in-frame clones and misses some; the assay was immunoSEQ multiplex PCR. V, J and clone size derive from that table, while D and trimming were established from the DNA sequence. This table has approximately 210,000 clones, roughly three quarters appearing once. The CDR3 has 18 residues. V dropped 5 bases and J dropped 7; count of bases not matched to a gene: 16. Germline loops: CDR1 MNHNY, CDR2 SVGAGI (reference sequence).

The sequence came from a woman aged 50 to 65 with acute COVID-19. The sample consisted of PBMCs or T cells enriched from blood (not recorded which). The gene calls are TRBV6-6 and TRBJ2-2; 10 nucleotides agree with TRBD1. CDR3 region: CASSPQPRQGARGGELFF. The CDR3 DNA reads TGTGCCAGCAGTCCTCAACCGAGACAGGGGGCGCGTGGCGGGGAGCTGTTTTTT.